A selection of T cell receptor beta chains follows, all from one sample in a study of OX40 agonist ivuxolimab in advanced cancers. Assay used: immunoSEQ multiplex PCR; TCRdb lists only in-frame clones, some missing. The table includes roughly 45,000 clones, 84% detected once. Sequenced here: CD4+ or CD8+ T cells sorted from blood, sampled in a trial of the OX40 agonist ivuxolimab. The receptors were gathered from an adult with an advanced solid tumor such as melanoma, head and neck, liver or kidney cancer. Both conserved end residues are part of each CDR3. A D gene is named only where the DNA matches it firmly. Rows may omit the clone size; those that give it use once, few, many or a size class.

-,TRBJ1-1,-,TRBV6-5,TGTGCCAGCAGTTACTCCACGACGGGGGGCACTGAAGCTTTCTTT,CASSYSTTGGTEAFF
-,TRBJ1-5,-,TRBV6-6,TGTGCCAGCAGTCAGTATAGCAATCAGCCCCAGCATTTT,CASSQYSNQPQHF
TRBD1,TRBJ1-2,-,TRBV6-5,TGTGCCAGCAGTGTGGGGACAGGGCCAAACTATGGCTACACCTTC,CASSVGTGPNYGYTF
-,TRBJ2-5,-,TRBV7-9,TGTGCCAGCAAGGGGGAACAAGAGACCCAGTACTTC,CASKGEQETQYF
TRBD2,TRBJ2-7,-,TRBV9,TGTGCCAGCAGCGAAAGCGGGGGGGCCTACGAGCAGTACTTC,CASSESGGAYEQYF
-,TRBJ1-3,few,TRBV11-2,TGTGCCAGCAGCCACCCGACGACTAGACGGGGAAACACCATATATTTT,CASSHPTTRRGNTIYF
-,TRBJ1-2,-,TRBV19,TGTGCCCCGATTCCCATACCGAGGGGCTACACCTTC,CAPIPIPRGYTF
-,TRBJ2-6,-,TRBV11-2,TGTGCCAGCAGCCTAGTGCGACTAGACCAAGCGGGGGCCAACGTCCTGACTTTC,CASSLVRLDQAGANVLTF
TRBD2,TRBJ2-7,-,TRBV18,TGTGCCACCCGCGAGGCGGGAGGGGGCGAGCAGTACTTC,CATREAGGGEQYF
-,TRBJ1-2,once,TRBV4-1,TGCGCCAGCAGCCCCCGGACATCCCCCGACTATGGCTACACCTTC,CASSPRTSPDYGYTF
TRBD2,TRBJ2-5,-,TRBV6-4,TGTGCCAGGACTAGCGGGGGGGCTGAGACCCAGTACTTC,CARTSGGAETQYF
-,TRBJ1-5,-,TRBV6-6,TGTGCCAGCAGTTCGGCAGGTTATAGCAATCAGCCCCAGCATTTT,CASSSAGYSNQPQHF
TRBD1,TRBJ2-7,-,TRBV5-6,TGTGCCAGCAGCGCCGGCCGGGACAGGGGGATCGAGCAGTACTTC,CASSAGRDRGIEQYF
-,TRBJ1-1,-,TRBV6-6,TGTGCCAGCAGCCCTGGCCCCAACACTGAAGCTTTCTTT,CASSPGPNTEAFF
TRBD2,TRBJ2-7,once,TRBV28,TGTGCCAGCAGTGTTAGCGGGGGGTACGAGCAGTACTTC,CASSVSGGYEQYF
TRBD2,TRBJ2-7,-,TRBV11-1,TGTGCCAGCAGCTTAACCAGCGGGAGTGAGCAGTACTTC,CASSLTSGSEQYF
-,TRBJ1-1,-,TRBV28,TGTGCCAGCAGGAAGGGCCTCTGGGCTTTCTTT,CASRKGLWAFF
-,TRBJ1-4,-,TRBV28,TGTGCCAGCAGTTTGGGGCAGCTTAATGAAAAACTGTTTTTT,CASSLGQLNEKLFF
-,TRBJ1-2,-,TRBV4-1,TGCGCCAGCAGCCAAGGCCCGGGGGAGATCGGGTATGGCTACACCTTC,CASSQGPGEIGYGYTF
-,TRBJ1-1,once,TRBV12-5,TGTGCTAGTGGTTTCCTCACGGAGGGTCGTAAGGGCACTGAAGCTTTCTTT,CASGFLTEGRKGTEAFF
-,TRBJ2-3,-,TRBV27,TGTGCCAGCAGTCCTCTGACGGTCGCGACATCCGGGGGTACGCAGTATTTT,CASSPLTVATSGGTQYF
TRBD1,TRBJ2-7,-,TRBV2,TGTGCCAGCAGAGGGACAGGTAGCTACGAGCAGTACTTC,CASRGTGSYEQYF
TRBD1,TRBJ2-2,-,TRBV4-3,TGCGCCAGCAGCCAATTGGACAGGGCGGGCACCGGGGAGCTGTTTTTT,CASSQLDRAGTGELFF
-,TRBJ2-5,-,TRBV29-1,TGCAGCGTTGGAATTGAGGGGGGAGAGACCCAGTACTTC,CSVGIEGGETQYF
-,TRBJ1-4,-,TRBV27,TGTGCCAGCAGGCGTGGGTTTTCAACTAATGAAAAACTGTTTTTT,CASRRGFSTNEKLFF
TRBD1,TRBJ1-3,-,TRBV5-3,TGTGCCAGAAGCCCCAACTCGTCCACGGGACAGTTGCCAGGAAACACCATATATTTT,CARSPNSSTGQLPGNTIYF
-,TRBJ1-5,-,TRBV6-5,TGTGCCAGCAGTCAGAAGGCGGGGCAGCCCCAGCATTTT,CASSQKAGQPQHF
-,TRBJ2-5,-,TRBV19,TGTGCCAGTAGTATAGGGACCATGTACCAAGAGACCCAGTACTTC,CASSIGTMYQETQYF
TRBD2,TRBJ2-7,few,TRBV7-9,TGTGCCAGCAGCTCATGGACTAGCGGGAACTCCTACGAGCAGTACTTC,CASSSWTSGNSYEQYF
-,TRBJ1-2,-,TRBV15,TGTGCCACCAGCAGAGATGGAGAAACCTATGGCTACACCTTC,CATSRDGETYGYTF
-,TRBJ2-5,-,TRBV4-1,TGCGCCAGCAGCCAACACGGACACCAAGAGACCCAGTACTTC,CASSQHGHQETQYF
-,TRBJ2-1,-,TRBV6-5,TGTGCCAGCAGTTACGGGCCTAGCGTCAATGAGCAGTTCTTC,CASSYGPSVNEQFF
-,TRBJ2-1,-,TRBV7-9,TGTGCCAGCAGCTTCTCGGTTTACAGGGCAAATGAGCAGTTCTTC,CASSFSVYRANEQFF
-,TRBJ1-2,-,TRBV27,TGTGCCAGCAGTTTTGGGGCAGTACCGAACTATGGCTACACCTTC,CASSFGAVPNYGYTF
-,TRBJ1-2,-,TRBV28,TGTGCCAGCACCTTAGCCCAGGGGACGGTCGATGGCTACACCTTC,CASTLAQGTVDGYTF
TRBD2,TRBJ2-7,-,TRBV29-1,TGCAGCGTTGAAGGCTGGACTAGCGGGGCCTCCTACGAGCAGTACTTC,CSVEGWTSGASYEQYF
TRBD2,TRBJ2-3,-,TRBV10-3,TGTGCCATCAGTTCAGCGGGAGGGAGCACAGATACGCAGTATTTT,CAISSAGGSTDTQYF
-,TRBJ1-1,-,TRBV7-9,TGTGCCAGCAGCTCGGAGGACAGAAAAGCTTTCTTT,CASSSEDRKAFF
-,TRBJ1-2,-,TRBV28,TGTGCCAGCAGTTTCTACTCTGACAGCTTCCGCTATGGCTACACCTTC,CASSFYSDSFRYGYTF
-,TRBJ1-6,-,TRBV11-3,TGTGCCAGCAGACAAACCCGGTCGGGTTCACCCCTCCACTTT,CASRQTRSGSPLHF
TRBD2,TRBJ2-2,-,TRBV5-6,TGTGCCAGCAGCTTGACGCAGCGGGGGTTCACCGGGGAGCTGTTTTTT,CASSLTQRGFTGELFF
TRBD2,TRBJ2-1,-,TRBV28,TGTGCCAGCAGTGGACGGACTAGCGGGAGCCTTGAGCAGTTCTTC,CASSGRTSGSLEQFF
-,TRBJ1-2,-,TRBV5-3,TGTGCCAGAAGCGTGCAAGGCCCCGCTAACTATGGCTACACCTTC,CARSVQGPANYGYTF
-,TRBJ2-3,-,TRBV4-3,TGCGCCAGCAGCCCATCGTGGGGGGCCGCAGATACGCAGTATTTT,CASSPSWGAADTQYF
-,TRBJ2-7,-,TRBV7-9,TGTGCCAGCAGCTTCGGACAGTCCTACGAGCAGTACTTC,CASSFGQSYEQYF
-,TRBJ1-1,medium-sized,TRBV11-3,TGTGCCAGCAGCTTGGTGGCCACTGAAGCTTTCTTT,CASSLVATEAFF
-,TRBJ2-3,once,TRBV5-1,TGCGCCAGCAGCTTGGGAGGTAGACCTAGCACAGATACGCAGTATTTT,CASSLGGRPSTDTQYF
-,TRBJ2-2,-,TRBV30,TGTGCCTGGAGTGTACAGTGGATAGTTCCCGGGGAGCTGTTTTTT,CAWSVQWIVPGELFF
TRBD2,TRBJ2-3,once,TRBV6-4,TGTGCCAGCAAGTCAAGGGCTAGCGGGAGGGTAGATACGCAGTATTTT,CASKSRASGRVDTQYF
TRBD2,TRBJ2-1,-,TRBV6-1,TGTGCCAGCGGGACTAGCGGGGCCTACAATGAGCAGTTCTTC,CASGTSGAYNEQFF
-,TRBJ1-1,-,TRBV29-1,TGCAGCGTTGAAGATCTAGGCACTGAAGCTTTCTTT,CSVEDLGTEAFF
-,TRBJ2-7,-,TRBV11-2,TGTGCCAGCAGCTTATGGTTCGTGGGCTACGAGCAGTACTTC,CASSLWFVGYEQYF
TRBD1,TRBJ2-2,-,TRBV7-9,TGTGCCAGCAGCTCCGCCGGACAGGGGGGTAACACCGGGGAGCTGTTTTTT,CASSSAGQGGNTGELFF
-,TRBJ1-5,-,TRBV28,TGTGCCAGCAGTTTGGGATGGGGAGGGGAGCCCCAGCATTTT,CASSLGWGGEPQHF
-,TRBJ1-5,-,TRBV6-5,TGTGCCAGCAGCCAGGGTGTGTGGCAGCCCCAGCATTTT,CASSQGVWQPQHF
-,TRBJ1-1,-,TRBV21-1,TGTGCCAGCAGCGGCCGACCGTGCCGCGGAGCTTTCTTT,CASSGRPCRGAFF
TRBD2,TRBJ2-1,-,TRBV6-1,TGTGCCAGCAGTGGACCCTGGACTAGCGGACCCTACAATGAGCAGTTCTTC,CASSGPWTSGPYNEQFF
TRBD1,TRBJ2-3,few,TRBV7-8,TGTGCCAGCAGCCTTCACAGGGGGCCCCCAGATACGCAGTATTTT,CASSLHRGPPDTQYF